These 8 T cell receptor beta chains originate from one sample sequenced in a study of T cells in localized non-small cell lung cancer. Some clones are missing from TCRdb's copy, which holds only in-frame ones; the method was immunoSEQ multiplex PCR. The sample records tens of thousands of clones, around 80% being singletons. The source material was peripheral blood mononuclear cells, sampled before any cancer treatment. These receptors originate from a man aged 35-69 years with stage III lung adenocarcinoma.

V is TRBV19 and J is TRBJ1-1, with 7 bases identical to TRBD1. After removal of 5 bases from V and 4 bases from J, the junction contained 7 bases not matched to a gene. Germline CDR1 and CDR2: LNHDA and SQIVND (reference sequence). The CDR3 contains 14 residues. CDR3 sequence reads: CASSSTGATTEAFF. The CDR3 coding sequence is TGTGCCAGTAGTTCCACAGGGGCTACCACTGAAGCTTTCTTT.

The chain recombines TRBV6-5 with TRBJ2-1; a weak D match, TRBD2 (7 bases). Trimming pared 8 bases from V and 6 bases from J, leaving 14 bases between. The CDR3 covers 13 residues. Germline assignment: CDR1 MNHEY and CDR2 SVGAGI. The CDR3 is CASAPGGANEQFF. Written as DNA, the CDR3 is TGTGCCAGCGCGCCTGGGGGGGCCAATGAGCAGTTCTTC.

This clone appeared once. The rearrangement links TRBV19 to TRBJ1-1; possible D gene TRBD1, 5 bases. The CDR3 runs to 13 residues. V lost 4 bases, J lost 2 bases, and 8 bases lay in between. Germline loops: CDR1 LNHDA, CDR2 SQIVND (reference sequence). CDR3: CASSKQGNTEAFF. The DNA of the CDR3 is TGTGCCAGTAGTAAGCAGGGTAACACTGAAGCTTTCTTT.

This chain connects TRBV14 to TRBJ2-2, with 10 nucleotides matching TRBD1. V was pared by 6 bases and J by 5 bases, with 6 bases of the junction left unmatched. The CDR3 is made up of 15 amino acids. The germline V gene has CDR1 SGHDN and CDR2 FVKESK. The CDR3 sequence: CASSLRQGATGELFF. The CDR3 region has the DNA TGTGCCAGCAGTCTAAGACAGGGGGCTACCGGGGAGCTGTTTTTT.

The chain has TRBV5-4 and TRBJ2-5; D is possibly TRBD2 (6 bases). Germline CDR1 SGHNT, CDR2 YYREEE (reference sequence). CDR3 length equals 13 residues. Trimming left V 6 bases short and J 2 bases short, with 11 bases between. CDR3 DNA: TGTGCCAGCACCTTTGGGGGGCAAGAGACCCAGTACTTC. This sequence encodes CASTFGGQETQYF.

This clone has a single count. The chain carries TRBV29-1 and TRBJ2-5, with 8 bases identical to TRBD1. The CDR3 contains 13 residues. Trimming took 4 bases from V and 4 from J; bases not matched to a gene: 5. Germline assignment: CDR1 SQVTM and CDR2 ANQGSEA. The CDR3 spells CSVVQGAGETQYF. The CDR3 DNA reads as TGCAGCGTTGTTCAGGGGGCCGGAGAGACCCAGTACTTC.

This clone was detected only once. The J gene is TRBJ1-6, the V gene TRBV19; TRBD1 might be the D (5 bases). The ends were cut back, 7 bases at V and 5 bases at J, with 15 bases in the middle. This CDR3 is built from 15 residues. Germline lookup yields CDR1 LNHDA and CDR2 SQIVND (reference sequence). CDR3 sequence reads: CASTGDGFNNSPLHF. The CDR3 DNA is TGTGCCAGTACGGGGGACGGCTTTAATAATTCACCCCTCCACTTT.

The CDR3 reads CATRKTDREARDEKLFF. The CDR3 DNA follows: TGTGCCACCCGAAAAACGGACAGGGAAGCAAGAGATGAAAAACTGTTTTTT. V and J are TRBV6-4 and TRBJ1-4; TRBD1 matches at 8 bases. CDR1 MRHNA and CDR2 SNTAGT come from the germline V gene. CDR3 size: 17 residues. J lost 6 bases, V lost 10 bases, and 19 bases had no gene match.